This TCR beta chain originates from a study of T cells in women clearing cervical HPV infection. Study-level background: HLA type could not be excluded as a confounder.

CDR3 length equals 15 residues. Germline CDR1 is KGHSH and CDR2 is LQKENI. Comment on this clone: The sequence runs out 3 residues before the end of the CDR3; the remainder is reconstructed from the germline J gene.

The method was immunoSEQ multiplex PCR; TCRdb's version includes in-frame clones alone and lacks a portion of them. Its clone listing holds about 22,000 clones. The sequence derives from a woman between 18 and 70 years old with a cervical HPV16 infection that either progressed to CIN3+ or cleared (not recorded which). The chain has TRBV18 and TRBJ1-2; D gene unclear. Source material: blood buffy coat. CDR3 sequence: CASSIEGSSYNDYTF. CDR3 DNA, as far as it was read: TGTGCCAGCTCAATTGAGGGCAGCTCCTACAATGAC. Full variable domain (rest looked up from reference TRBV18 and TRBJ1-2): NAGVMQNPRHLVRRRGQEARLRCSPMKGHSHVYWYRQLPEEGLKFMVYLQKENIIDESGMPKERFSAEFPKEGPSILRIQQVVRGDSAAYFCASSIEGSSYNDYTFGSGTRLTVV.